The next 27 T cell receptor beta chains were all read from a single sample in a study of human T cells and chemical hapten exposure. Unfractionated whole blood yielded the extracted total RNA. TCRdb used MiXCR to reprocess the 5' RACE reads, holding one entry per CDR3 protein. The profile shows 130,000 or so distinct CDR3 sequences, roughly 4% of them singletons. These receptors were obtained from a female donor in good health.

This clonotype was detected many times. The chain has TRBV6-5 and TRBJ1-1; maybe TRBD1 (5 bases). V was trimmed by 2 bases and J by 3 bases, leaving 7 bases between them. The CDR3 contains 13 residues. Looked up from germline, CDR1 is MNHEY and CDR2 is SVGAGI. CDR3 amino acids: CASSYGGDTEAFF. The DNA of the CDR3 is TGTGCCAGCAGTTACGGGGGAGACACTGAAGCTTTCTTT.

This clonotype was picked up many times. The chain carries TRBV5-4 and TRBJ1-1; TRBD1 aligns across 9 bases. The CDR3 has 14 amino acids. Trimming took 4 bases from V and 5 from J; bases not matched to a gene: 6. CDR1 is SGHNT and CDR2 is YYREEE in the germline V gene (reference sequence). CDR3 loop: CASSGGQGRTEAFF. The DNA of the CDR3 is TGTGCCAGCAGCGGAGGACAGGGGCGGACTGAAGCTTTCTTT.

This clonotype was seen many times. The chain is built from TRBV27 and TRBJ2-1; 8 nucleotides match TRBD2. There are 15 residues in the CDR3. Per the germline V gene, CDR1 is MNHEY and CDR2 is SMNVEV (reference sequence). J lost 6 bases, V lost 5 bases, and 9 bases had no gene match. The CDR3 loop is CASSQAGLGRNEQFF. The CDR3 DNA reads TGTGCCAGCAGTCAGGCGGGACTAGGTCGCAATGAGCAGTTCTTC.

At least ten counts were recorded for this clonotype. The chain is built from TRBV2 and TRBJ1-1; 9 nucleotides agree with TRBD1. Trimming cost V 6 bases and J 6 bases; bases outside gene matches: 11. Germline CDR1 reads SNHLY; CDR2 reads FYNNEI. The length of the CDR3 is 15 residues. The CDR3 sequence is CASRTLRQGVSEAFF. CDR3 sequence (DNA): TGTGCCAGCAGGACCCTGAGACAGGGGGTCTCTGAAGCTTTCTTT. The complete variable domain, with remaining parts taken from reference TRBV2 and TRBJ1-1, reads EPEVTQTPSHQVTQMGQEVILRCVPISNHLYFYWYRQILGQKVEFLVSFYNNEISEKSEIFDDQFSVERPDGSNFTLKIRSTKLEDSAMYFCASRTLRQGVSEAFFGQGTRLTVV.

This clonotype came up many times. This sequence joins TRBV7-9 and TRBJ2-1; 8 nucleotides line up with TRBD1. The germline gives CDR1 SEHNR, CDR2 FQNEAQ (reference sequence). The CDR3 is made up of 16 amino acids. V lost 4 bases, J lost 3 bases, and 8 bases stayed unmatched. The CDR3 DNA reads as TGTGCCAGCAGCTCAGGGGGCCACGGACTCTACAATGAGCAGTTCTTC. It yields the protein CASSSGGHGLYNEQFF.

This clonotype has ten or more counts. The chain joins TRBV7-2 to TRBJ2-1; the match to TRBD2 covers 16 bases. The CDR3 has 15 amino acids. The J segment lost 9 bases and the V segment lost 5 bases, leaving 4 bases of the junction unmatched. Germline CDR1 SGHTA, CDR2 FQGNSA. The CDR3 sequence is CASSPGTSGGGEQFF. Written as DNA, the CDR3 is TGTGCCAGCAGCCCTGGGACTAGCGGGGGGGGTGAGCAGTTCTTC.

As concerns this clonotype: Given a much more abundant clone one base away, this may be a read error. The chain joins TRBV6-5 to TRBJ1-1, with D perhaps TRBD1 (5 bases). V was trimmed by 8 bases and J by 6 bases, leaving 16 bases between them. The CDR3 is 13 amino acids. Looked up from germline, CDR1 is MNHEY and CDR2 is SVGAGI. As DNA, the CDR3 is TGTGCCAGCCTTTACGGGTTAGGGGCTGAAGCTTTCTTT. This gives the protein CASLYGLGAEAFF.

There are a few counts of this clonotype. J is TRBJ1-2 and V is TRBV9, with D maybe TRBD1 (5 bases). The V end was cut by 4 bases, the J end by 8 bases, with 15 bases between. This CDR3 spans 13 amino acids. Looked up from germline, CDR1 is SGDLS and CDR2 is YYNGEE. CDR3 coding DNA: TGTGCCAGCAGCCGGCAGGACGAGGGGGGCTACACCTTC. It translates to CASSRQDEGGYTF.

This clonotype was detected many times. The chain is built from TRBV12-3 or TRBV12-4 and TRBJ2-3, with 8 bases that match TRBD2. The length of the CDR3 is 16 residues. J gave up 0 bases and V 1 base, and 3 bases lay outside the gene matches. This CDR3 is CASSLGGGTSTDTQYF. The CDR3 bases are TGTGCCAGCAGTTTAGGCGGGGGGACCAGCACAGATACGCAGTATTTT.

In its sample, this clonotype was seen a few times. V gene TRBV7-2 combines with J gene TRBJ1-2; unclear D gene. CDR3 length: 13 amino acids. Germline-derived CDR1 and CDR2 are SGHTA and FQGNSA. The V gene lost 5 bases and the J gene lost 4 bases, with 11 bases spanning the gap. CDR3 DNA sequence: TGTGCCAGCAGCGTGGGCCCCAGCTATGGCTACACCTTC. Protein product: CASSVGPSYGYTF.

This chain connects TRBV28 to TRBJ1-2; D is unresolved. Deletions cut 10 bases from V and 0 bases from J, with 21 bases between. This CDR3 has 16 amino acids. Germline V gene sequence: CDR1 MDHEN, CDR2 SYDVKM. CDR3 amino acids: CATYELLAQANYGYTF. CDR3 in DNA: TGTGCCACCTACGAATTACTAGCTCAAGCTAACTATGGCTACACCTTC.

The chain links TRBV6-8 to TRBJ1-2, with D possibly TRBD1 on 6 matching bases. V was shortened by 1 base and J by 11 bases, with 23 bases between the two germline ends. This CDR3 region has 16 residues. Germline CDR1 and CDR2: MNHGY and SAAAGT. CDR3 DNA sequence: TGTGCCAGCAGTTACTGGGAGTTAGAGGGGGGTGATCGTTACACCTTC. As protein: CASSYWELEGGDRYTF.

About this clonotype: A single base separates this from a much larger clone, so it may be a read error. The chain employs TRBV28 and TRBJ1-1; TRBD1 might be the D (5 bases). The CDR3 is made up of 14 amino acids. Trimming took off 0 bases at V and 6 bases at J, with 11 bases between the two ends. Germline CDR1 reads MDHEN; CDR2 reads SYDVKM. The CDR3 loop reads CASSLWVTDPEAFF. The CDR3 DNA reads as TGTGCCAGCAGTTTATGGGTGACAGACCCTGAAGCTTTCTTT.

Ten or more counts support this clonotype. This chain links TRBV7-2 with TRBJ2-1, with 10 bases aligning to TRBD1. The trim removed 2 bases at V and 4 bases at J, leaving 5 bases unmatched. The CDR3 runs to 16 residues. Germline V gives CDR1 SGHTA, CDR2 FQGNSA. The CDR3: CASSLTPDRGYNEQFF. As DNA, the CDR3 is TGTGCCAGCAGCTTAACCCCGGACAGGGGGTACAATGAGCAGTTCTTC. The whole variable domain, remainder taken from reference TRBV7-2 and TRBJ2-1, is GAGVSQSPSNKVTEKGKDVELRCDPISGHTALYWYRQSLGQGLEFLIYFQGNSAPDKSGLPSDRFSAERTGGSVSTLTIQRTQQEDSAVYLCASSLTPDRGYNEQFFGPGTRLTVL.

This clonotype has a count of ten or more. This chain joins TRBV29-1 and TRBJ2-3; tentatively, D is TRBD1 (5 bases). Germline V CDR1 and CDR2: SQVTM, ANQGSEA. The length of the CDR3 is 11 residues. This CDR3 is CTGQGTDTQYF. DNA for the CDR3: TGCACAGGGCAGGGCACAGATACGCAGTATTTT.

This clonotype was observed at least ten times. The chain links TRBV9 to TRBJ2-3, with 9 bases that match TRBD1. This CDR3 region has 15 residues. Trimming cost V 5 bases and J 2 bases; bases outside gene matches: 6. The germline CDR1 and CDR2 sequences are SGDLS and YYNGEE. This chain's CDR3 is CASSGTGWNTDTQYF. The CDR3, as DNA: TGTGCCAGCAGTGGGACAGGGTGGAACACAGATACGCAGTATTTT.

This clonotype came up many times. V gene TRBV29-1 combines with J gene TRBJ2-2; no definite D call. This CDR3 is 13 amino acids long. V was shortened by 0 bases and J by 5 bases, with 7 bases between the two germline ends. Germline CDR1 is SQVTM and CDR2 is ANQGSEA. The CDR3 loop reads CSVEDRRTGELFF. In nucleotides, the CDR3 is TGCAGCGTTGAAGATCGCCGAACCGGGGAGCTGTTTTTT.

This clonotype has at least ten counts. The chain combines TRBV29-1 with TRBJ2-1; a weak D match, TRBD2 (6 bases). The CDR3 runs 12 residues. Germline V gene sequence: CDR1 SQVTM, CDR2 ANQGSEA. With 7 bases removed from V and 6 bases from J, the gap between germline ends came to 13 bases. The CDR3 nucleotides are TGCAGCGGCGGGATTAATCGCAATGAGCAGTTCTTC. It translates to CSGGINRNEQFF.

Of note for this clonotype: This sequence may be a read error, since a much larger clone differs from it by one base. The chain combines TRBV14 with TRBJ1-2, with D possibly being TRBD1 (5 bases). Deletions cut 3 bases from V and 5 bases from J, with 10 bases between. Germline V gives CDR1 SGHDN, CDR2 FVKESK. This CDR3 is built from 13 residues. CDR3 sequence reads: CASSQSRQYGYTF. DNA for the CDR3: TGTGCCAGCAGCCAGTCACGACAGTATGGCTACACCTTC.

J is TRBJ1-1 and V is TRBV29-1, with D uncertain. The CDR3 extends over 11 amino acids. CDR1 and CDR2 (germline): SQVTM, ANQGSEA. V lost 1 base and J lost 5, with 5 bases in between. CDR3 amino acids: CSVEGRTEAFF. In nucleotides, the CDR3 is TGCAGCGTTGAAGGGAGGACTGAAGCTTTCTTT.

About this clonotype: This may arise from a read error, as a much more abundant clone is one base away. V usage is TRBV7-2 and J usage is TRBJ1-5; D perhaps matches TRBD1 (5 bases). The CDR3 contains 15 residues. CDR1 SGHTA and CDR2 FQGNSA come from the germline V gene. CDR3 nucleotide sequence: TGTGCCAGCAGCTTAGTATGGGGGGACGATCAGCCCCAGAATTTT. Protein sequence: CASSLVWGDDQPQNF. The variable domain in full, with the rest retrieved from reference TRBV7-2 and TRBJ1-5, is GAGVSQSPSNKVTEKGKDVELRCDPISGHTALYWYRQSLGQGLEFLIYFQGNSAPDKSGLPSDRFSAERTGGSVSTLTIQRTQQEDSAVYLCASSLVWGDDQPQNFGDGTRLSIL.

This clonotype was counted many times. The chain is built from TRBV7-6 and TRBJ2-3; D is possibly TRBD1 (6 bases). Per the germline V gene, CDR1 is SGHVS and CDR2 is FNYEAQ. Trimming cost V 5 bases and J 1 base, with 10 bases left between them. CDR3 length equals 14 residues. The CDR3 is CASSPGHRTDTQYF. CDR3 nucleotides: TGTGCCAGCAGCCCGGGACACCGCACAGATACGCAGTATTTT.

The sample holds a few counts of this clonotype. The chain carries TRBV12-3 or TRBV12-4 and TRBJ1-1, with D unresolved. V was cut by 3 bases and J by 1 base, with 6 bases left in between. This CDR3 contains 13 residues. CDR3 DNA: TGTGCCAGCAGTTTTAAGAGGAACACTGAAGCTTTCTTT. Translated: CASSFKRNTEAFF.

The table lists this clonotype with many counts. V and J are TRBV7-9 and TRBJ2-7; D gene unclear. Trimming removed 5 bases at V and 5 bases at J, with 16 bases between. Germline V CDR1 and CDR2: SEHNR, FQNEAQ (reference sequence). This CDR3 has 14 amino acids. The CDR3 is CASSQWPQSDEQYF. CDR3 nucleotide sequence: TGTGCCAGCAGCCAATGGCCCCAATCCGACGAGCAGTACTTC.

This clonotype was observed many times. The chain links TRBV4-3 to TRBJ1-2, with D maybe TRBD1 (6 bases). CDR1 LGHNA and CDR2 YSLEER come from the germline V gene. There are 17 residues in the CDR3. The V end lost 0 bases, the J end lost 3 bases, and 17 bases lay between the germline ends. The CDR3 nucleotides are TGCGCCAGCAGCCAAGATAACCCCTGGGGGGGCGACTATGGCTACACCTTC. This sequence encodes CASSQDNPWGGDYGYTF.

The chain is built from TRBV18 and TRBJ1-1, with a tentative D call TRBD1 (5 bases). The CDR3 has 12 residues. Germline V CDR1 and CDR2: KGHSH, LQKENI. The V gene lost 6 bases and the J gene lost 8 bases, with 13 bases spanning the gap. The CDR3: CASSRTGPEAFF. CDR3 sequence (DNA): TGTGCCAGCTCCCGCACAGGACCGGAAGCTTTCTTT.

At least ten counts were recorded for this clonotype. The V and J genes are TRBV13 and TRBJ2-4, with 8 bases that match TRBD2. V lost 4 bases and J lost 6; bases outside the gene matches: 17. Germline lookup yields CDR1 PRHDT and CDR2 FYEKMQ (reference sequence). The CDR3 extends over 18 amino acids. CDR3 nucleotide sequence: TGTGCCAGCAGCTCAATAGCGGGAACCGCTGGGAGGGGAAACATTCAGTACTTC. Protein: CASSSIAGTAGRGNIQYF.